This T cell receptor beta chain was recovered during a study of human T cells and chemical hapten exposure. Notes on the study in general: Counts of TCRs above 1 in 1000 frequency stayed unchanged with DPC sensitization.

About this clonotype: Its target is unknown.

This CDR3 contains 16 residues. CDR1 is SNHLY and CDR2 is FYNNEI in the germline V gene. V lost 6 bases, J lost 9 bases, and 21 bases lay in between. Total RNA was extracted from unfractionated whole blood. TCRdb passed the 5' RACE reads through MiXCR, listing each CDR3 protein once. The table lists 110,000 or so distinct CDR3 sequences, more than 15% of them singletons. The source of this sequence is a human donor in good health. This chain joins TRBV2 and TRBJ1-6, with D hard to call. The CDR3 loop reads CASSLAEGRVGSPLHF. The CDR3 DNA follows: TGTGCCAGCAGCCTTGCTGAAGGGAGGGTCGGTTCACCCCTCCACTTT.